The T cell receptor (beta chain) under discussion was sequenced for a study of shared clonotypes between healthy human individuals. Whole-study findings and limits: Of the naive CD4 clonotypes, 4% to 5% were shared across a handful of donors. Estimated richness was generally greater in naive than memory subsets. Rarefaction demonstrated incomplete sorted-subset sequencing despite large depth.

CD45RO-negative, CCR7-positively selected cells formed the naive CD8 fraction, excluding terminally differentiated effector memory CD45RA+ cells. This clone was picked up one time. The antigen remains undetermined. The ends were cut back, 2 bases at V and 5 bases at J, with 18 bases in the middle. There are 16 residues in the CDR3. Germline V gives CDR1 MDHEN, CDR2 SYDVKM. Clones were read by immunoSEQ multiplex PCR, and TCRdb kept only the in-frame ones, dropping some. The table includes around 1.9 million clones, just over 90% detected once. This TCR was sampled from a man younger than 35 in good health. Some clones in this sample may be carry-over from other donors' samples. Material: naive CD8+ T cells from PBMCs. The V call is TRBV28, the J call TRBJ1-2; the D gene is possibly TRBD1 (5 bases). The CDR3 region is CASSLVGGNMIYGYTF. The CDR3 DNA reads as TGTGCCAGCAGTTTAGTGGGGGGAAATATGATATATGGCTACACCTTC.